These 29 T cell receptor beta chains share one sample of origin, sequenced in a study of patients and donors after allogeneic stem cell transplantation. TCRdb ran MiXCR on the RT-PCR reads and lists one entry per CDR3 protein. The table records some 880,000 distinct CDR3 sequences, more than 15% of them present only once. Sequencing was done on a sample of blood, either unsorted or a sorted T cell fraction (not recorded which). Every receptor here comes from a human donor who was either an allogeneic HSCT recipient or a stem cell or donor lymphocyte infusion donor (not recorded which). It is not recorded whose cells these are; they may come from a transplant donor.

This sequence joins TRBV2 and TRBJ1-1; D unclear. This CDR3 has 14 amino acids. V dropped 6 bases and J dropped 3 bases, with 14 bases sitting between them. CDR1 is SNHLY and CDR2 is FYNNEI in the germline V gene. In DNA, the CDR3 is TGTGCCAGCAGGGGGTCTACGGCGGACACTGAAGCTTTCTTT. It codes for CASRGSTADTEAFF.

In its sample, this clonotype was seen a few times. J is TRBJ2-3 and V is TRBV5-1, with D possibly matching TRBD1 (5 bases). The CDR3 spans 15 residues. Looked up from germline, CDR1 is SGHRS and CDR2 is YFSETQ. V lost 0 bases and J lost 5, with 13 bases in between. CDR3 nucleotides: TGCGCCAGCAGCTTGGGGACCCCAAGGGGAGATACGCAGTATTTT. As protein: CASSLGTPRGDTQYF.

The gene calls are TRBV11-2 and TRBJ2-3; D unclear. The germline CDR1 and CDR2 sequences are SGHAT and FQNNGV. This CDR3 is 15 amino acids long. V lost 0 bases and J 1 base, leaving 8 bases between the germline ends. The CDR3: CASSLEYRGTDTQYF. As DNA, the CDR3 is TGTGCCAGCAGCTTAGAGTATCGGGGCACAGATACGCAGTATTTT.

On this clonotype itself: A junction boundary mismatches the germline segment, possibly from a read error. The CDR3 spells CASSHRPWGANVLTF. The CDR3 bases are TGTGCTAGCAGCCATAGACCCTGGGGGGCCAACGTCCTGACTTTC. This chain links TRBV7-7 with TRBJ2-6, with no clear D. The CDR3 covers 15 residues. The germline gives CDR1 SSHAT, CDR2 FNYEAQ (reference sequence).

This chain uses TRBV12-3 or TRBV12-4 with TRBJ2-7, with 8 bases fitting TRBD2. V trimming: 3 bases; J trimming: 2 bases; junction bases outside the gene matches: 6. The CDR3 has 15 amino acids. The CDR3 is CASSFLERGTYEQYF. In DNA, the CDR3 is TGTGCCAGCAGTTTCTTGGAGCGGGGGACCTACGAGCAGTACTTC.

This clonotype was counted many times. The chain combines TRBV4-3 with TRBJ1-1; D is undetermined. CDR3 size: 15 residues. CDR1 is LGHNA, CDR2 YSLEER, per germline. The V end lost 0 bases, the J end lost 1 base, and 9 bases lay between the germline ends. The DNA for the CDR3 is TGCGCCAGCAGCCAAGATTGGGAGTGGAACACTGAAGCTTTCTTT. It encodes CASSQDWEWNTEAFF.

As DNA, the CDR3 is TGTGCCAGCAGCCGAGCCCTGGACAGGGGGAATGGCTACACCTTC. Protein: CASSRALDRGNGYTF. The gene calls are TRBV12-3 or TRBV12-4 and TRBJ1-2; 10 bases map to TRBD1. The length of the CDR3 is 15 residues. J lost 6 bases, V lost 6 bases, and 10 bases had no gene match.

This clonotype appeared many times. The V gene is TRBV5-6, the J gene TRBJ2-3; 11 positions agree with TRBD1. Germline-derived CDR1 and CDR2 are SGHDT and YYEEEE. The junction had 3 bases not matched to a gene; V was cut back by 4 bases and J by 5 bases. The CDR3 runs 14 residues. The CDR3 DNA reads as TGTGCCAGCAGCCTGGGACAGGGGGTAGATACGCAGTATTTT. The encoded protein is CASSLGQGVDTQYF.

This clonotype was observed many times. The gene calls are TRBV12-3 or TRBV12-4 and TRBJ2-5; TRBD1 or TRBD2 may be the D gene (6 bases each). V lost 7 bases and J lost 5, with 20 bases in between. There are 15 residues in the CDR3. The CDR3 reads CASMPTGREGETQYF. The CDR3 DNA sequence: TGTGCCAGCATGCCTACAGGGCGGGAAGGCGAGACCCAGTACTTC.

The V gene is TRBV6-8, the J gene TRBJ2-7, with D unclear. The CDR3 runs to 14 residues. Germline V gene sequence: CDR1 MNHGY, CDR2 SAAAGT. V was shortened by 6 bases and J by 4 bases, with 16 bases between the two germline ends. CDR3 coding DNA: TGTGCCAGCAGAGACAAAAACAACTTATACGAGCAGTACTTC. Translated, it gives CASRDKNNLYEQYF.

This clonotype was seen repeatedly, ten times or more. V and J are TRBV12-3 or TRBV12-4 and TRBJ1-1; 8 bases align to TRBD1. J lost 6 bases, V lost 6 bases, and 9 bases had no gene match. The CDR3 length is 14 residues. The CDR3 nucleotides are TGTGCCAGCAGGGGTACAGGGGGGAGTCCTGAAGCTTTCTTT. Translation gives CASRGTGGSPEAFF.

This chain uses TRBV3-1 with TRBJ2-7; 7 positions agree with TRBD1. CDR1 and CDR2 (germline): LGHDT, YNNKEL (reference sequence). The CDR3 contains 14 residues. V shed 0 bases, J shed 4 bases, and the junction held 3 bases outside the gene matches. The CDR3 is CASSQDNRGYEQYF. Here the CDR3 DNA reads TGTGCCAGCAGCCAAGATAACAGGGGTTACGAGCAGTACTTC.

The chain couples TRBV4-2 to TRBJ1-3; 9 positions match TRBD1. The CDR3 sequence is 17 residues long. V shed 0 bases and J 2 bases; nucleotides not matched to a gene: 5. Germline CDR1 reads LGHNA; CDR2 reads YNFKEQ. The chain's CDR3 is CASSQDSGQGPGNTIYF. Written as DNA, the CDR3 is TGTGCCAGCAGCCAAGATAGTGGACAGGGGCCTGGAAACACCATATATTTT.

The V and J genes are TRBV12-3 or TRBV12-4 and TRBJ2-1; D not certain. V was shortened by 3 bases and J by 3 bases, with 6 bases between the two germline ends. This CDR3 is built from 13 residues. The CDR3 region is CASSFMRYNEQFF. The CDR3 DNA reads TGTGCCAGCAGTTTCATGCGCTACAATGAGCAGTTCTTC.

Only a few counts were recorded for this clonotype. This rearrangement joins TRBV20-1 to TRBJ1-1, with TRBD1 matching 7 bases. Germline CDR1 is DFQATT and CDR2 is SNEGSKA (reference sequence). The V and J ends lost 3 bases and 5 bases, in that order; junction bases with no gene match: 0. CDR3 size: 11 residues. Here the CDR3 reads CSARGQTEAFF. CDR3 in DNA: TGCAGTGCTAGGGGACAGACTGAAGCTTTCTTT.

The gene calls are TRBV9 and TRBJ2-3; the D gene is possibly TRBD2 (6 bases). CDR1 is SGDLS, CDR2 YYNGEE, per germline. CDR3 length equals 16 residues. Trimming left V 2 bases short and J 3 bases short, with 16 bases between. The DNA for the CDR3 is TGTGCCAGCAGCGTCGAAGCGGGTCTTAGGACAGATACGCAGTATTTT. It translates to CASSVEAGLRTDTQYF.

The chain links TRBV4-3 to TRBJ1-2; no firm D call. The germline V and J ends were trimmed by 3 bases and 12 bases, with 8 bases remaining between them. The CDR3 length is 10 residues. The germline V gene encodes CDR1 LGHNA and CDR2 YSLEER. CDR3: CASSHSVHTF. In nucleotides, the CDR3 is TGCGCCAGCAGCCACTCTGTCCACACCTTC.

V usage is TRBV30 and J usage is TRBJ2-3; TRBD2 matches 7 bases. J lost 6 bases, V lost 4 bases, and 7 bases had no gene match. Germline V gene data show CDR1 as GTSNPN and CDR2 as SVGIG (reference sequence). CDR3 length equals 13 residues. This CDR3 is CAWTSGNRDTQYF. The CDR3, as DNA: TGTGCCTGGACTAGCGGTAATAGGGATACGCAGTATTTT.

The chain has TRBV19 and TRBJ1-5; D not resolved. The CDR3 consists of 11 residues. Trimming left V 3 bases short and J 10 bases short, with 7 bases between. Germline CDR1 LNHDA, CDR2 SQIVND (reference sequence). The CDR3 nucleotides read TGTGCCAGTAGTATGGGGAGACCCCAGCATTTT. Translated, it gives CASSMGRPQHF.

This clonotype occurred many times. V and J are TRBV27 and TRBJ1-2, with TRBD1 matching over 12 bases. V lost 5 bases and J lost 5; bases outside the gene matches: 3. The germline V gene has CDR1 MNHEY and CDR2 SMNVEV (reference sequence). The length of the CDR3 is 14 residues. The CDR3 bases are TGTGCCAGCAGTATGGGACAGGGGGCGTATGGCTACACCTTC. It is translated as CASSMGQGAYGYTF.

At least ten counts were recorded for this clonotype. Here the CDR3 reads CATSRVQGERTIYF. The DNA for the CDR3 is TGTGCCACCAGCAGAGTGCAGGGCGAAAGGACCATATATTTT. The rearrangement joins TRBV15 to TRBJ1-3; D perhaps matches TRBD1 (5 bases). V was clipped by 1 base and J by 10 bases, with 14 bases between them. The CDR3 is made up of 14 amino acids. Germline assignment: CDR1 LNHNV and CDR2 YYDKDF (reference sequence).

This chain links TRBV6-5 with TRBJ2-5; D may be TRBD2 (5 bases). The CDR3 totals 14 residues. Germline-derived CDR1 and CDR2 are MNHEY and SVGAGI. The V gene lost 2 bases and the J gene lost 0 bases, with 7 bases spanning the gap. CDR3 bases: TGTGCCAGCAGTTACCGGGGATACCAAGAGACCCAGTACTTC. This encodes CASSYRGYQETQYF.

The chain is built from TRBV9 and TRBJ2-1; weak D call: TRBD2 (6 bases). V was shortened by 0 bases and J by 0 bases, with 10 bases between the two germline ends. Germline CDR1 SGDLS, CDR2 YYNGEE. The CDR3 totals 16 residues. CDR3: CASSVEEGTSYNEQFF. DNA of the CDR3: TGTGCCAGCAGCGTAGAGGAGGGGACCTCCTACAATGAGCAGTTCTTC.

This chain joins TRBV29-1 and TRBJ2-3; D is ambiguous. V was cut by 5 bases and J by 1 base, with 7 bases left in between. This CDR3 has 12 residues. The germline V gene has CDR1 SQVTM and CDR2 ANQGSEA. CDR3 sequence reads: CSVMVGTDTQYF. The CDR3 DNA is TGCAGCGTTATGGTAGGCACAGATACGCAGTATTTT.

This chain joins TRBV29-1 and TRBJ1-2, with D perhaps TRBD1 (5 bases). The CDR3 length is 13 residues. Per germline, CDR1 SQVTM and CDR2 ANQGSEA. Trimming removed 4 bases at V and 2 bases at J, with 11 bases between. In DNA, the CDR3 is TGCAGCGTTGCTGACAGTTTAAACTATGGCTACACCTTC. It translates to CSVADSLNYGYTF.

This clonotype was counted only a few times. V and J are TRBV18 and TRBJ2-7; D tentatively reads TRBD1 or TRBD2 (6 bases each). Trimming took off 7 bases at V and 4 bases at J, with 14 bases between the two ends. Per germline, CDR1 KGHSH and CDR2 LQKENI. The CDR3 consists of 13 residues. The CDR3 region is CASLIGGGYEQYF. The CDR3 DNA reads as TGTGCCAGCTTGATCGGGGGCGGTTACGAGCAGTACTTC.

The chain uses TRBV20-1 and TRBJ2-3; 9 nucleotides match TRBD2. The J segment lost 6 bases and the V segment lost 2 bases, leaving 6 bases of the junction unmatched. The germline V gene has CDR1 DFQATT and CDR2 SNEGSKA (reference sequence). CDR3 length: 14 amino acids. The CDR3 DNA is TGCAGTGCTAGAAACGCGGGGGGGAGGGATACGCAGTATTTT. This sequence encodes CSARNAGGRDTQYF.

This clonotype occurred a few times. J is TRBJ2-5 and V is TRBV12-3 or TRBV12-4, with D tentatively TRBD1 (6 bases). Trimming removed 6 bases from V and 1 base from J, with 15 bases in between. CDR3 size: 15 residues. The CDR3 reads CASRPGHYIQETQYF. DNA of the CDR3: TGTGCCAGCAGGCCGGGACACTACATCCAAGAGACCCAGTACTTC.

The genes are TRBV2 and TRBJ1-5, with unresolved D. The CDR3 spans 11 residues. The V gene lost 3 bases and the J gene lost 7 bases, with 4 bases spanning the gap. Germline V lookup: CDR1 SNHLY, CDR2 FYNNEI. The CDR3 sequence: CASSDDQPQHF. The CDR3, as DNA: TGTGCCAGCAGTGATGACCAGCCCCAGCATTTT.